One sample yielded the 27 T cell receptor beta chains listed below, sequenced in a study of T cell changes during pregnancy in multiple sclerosis (dated by TCRdb to the late 2010s). Library generation was performed with the immunoSEQ multiplex PCR assay. The source is immuneACCESS, and TCRdb retained only in-frame sequences with V and J called. Part of the clones is not carried over; for the studies checked, unresolved V genes explain less than half of this, and the remainder is unexplained. The sample profile shows 100,000 to 110,000 clones; around 93% of them were found once. The ten biggest clones cover less than 2% of the sample. The sequencing used peripheral blood, collected after pregnancy. The receptor set was obtained from a female donor with multiple sclerosis, enrolled in a pregnancy study.

This chain uses TRBV4-1 with TRBJ1-4, with 8 bases that match TRBD1. The germline CDR1 and CDR2 sequences are MGHRA and YSYEKL. The V segment lost 1 base and the J segment 2 bases; nucleotides outside the gene matches: 3. CDR3 size: 16 residues. CDR3: CASSQAPGGTNEKLFF. Written as DNA, the CDR3 is TGCGCCAGCAGCCAAGCTCCAGGGGGCACTAATGAAAAACTGTTTTTT.

The chain uses TRBV7-9 and TRBJ1-1; no clear D. V lost 2 bases, J lost 3 bases, and 7 bases lay in between. CDR3 length: 13 residues. Germline CDR1 and CDR2: SEHNR and FQNEAQ (reference sequence). In DNA, the CDR3 is TGTGCCAGCAGCTTAATTCCGGACACTGAAGCTTTCTTT. Its protein is CASSLIPDTEAFF.

The chain is built from TRBV11-3 and TRBJ2-7; 9 positions agree with TRBD1. Per the germline V gene, CDR1 is SGHNT and CDR2 is YENEEA. The CDR3 is made up of 16 amino acids. Trimming removed 5 bases from V and 6 bases from J; junction bases left unmatched: 14. CDR3: CASSPPWTGVEGEQYF. The CDR3 nucleotides read TGTGCCAGCAGCCCCCCATGGACAGGGGTAGAAGGCGAGCAGTACTTC.

The CDR3 sequence: CASSDSGVQETQYF. In nucleotides, the CDR3 is TGTGCCAGCAGCGATAGCGGAGTTCAAGAGACCCAGTACTTC. This chain joins TRBV6-1 and TRBJ2-5, with D tentatively TRBD2 (6 bases). The V gene's germline CDR1 is MNHNS and CDR2 SASEGT. CDR3 length: 14 residues. V was shortened by 6 bases and J by 2 bases, with 13 bases between the two germline ends.

The rearrangement uses TRBV30 and TRBJ1-5; D not certain. The CDR3 spans 14 residues. Trimming shortened V by 2 bases and J by 1 base, and 9 bases separated the two germline ends. From germline, CDR1 is GTSNPN and CDR2 SVGIG (reference sequence). The CDR3 DNA reads as TGTGCCTGGAGTCGCTGGCAGAGCAATCAGCCCCAGCATTTT. Its protein is CAWSRWQSNQPQHF.

V and J are TRBV19 and TRBJ2-7; tentatively, D is TRBD1 (6 bases). Trimming removed 7 bases from V and 3 bases from J, with 16 bases in between. This CDR3 region has 14 residues. Germline V lookup: CDR1 LNHDA, CDR2 SQIVND (reference sequence). The CDR3 sequence: CASTAGTSFYEQYF. CDR3 in DNA: TGTGCCAGTACGGCAGGGACATCTTTCTACGAGCAGTACTTC.

This chain connects TRBV5-1 to TRBJ2-7; 8 bases are shared with TRBD1. The length of the CDR3 is 16 residues. V shed 1 base, J shed 5 bases, and the junction held 11 bases outside the gene matches. Germline-derived CDR1 and CDR2 are SGHRS and YFSETQ. The CDR3 spells CASSLLWTGKRDEQYF. In DNA form, the CDR3 reads TGCGCCAGCAGCTTGCTGTGGACAGGGAAAAGGGACGAGCAGTACTTC.

The chain employs TRBV19 and TRBJ1-5; D is uncertain. Trimming took 3 bases from V and 7 from J, leaving 13 bases between them. There are 14 residues in the CDR3. Germline V lookup: CDR1 LNHDA, CDR2 SQIVND (reference sequence). The CDR3, as DNA: TGTGCCAGTAGTATCCAAGAGGGCGGGCAGCCCCAGCATTTT. As protein: CASSIQEGGQPQHF. The entire variable domain, with the rest obtained from reference TRBV19 and TRBJ1-5, is as follows: DGGITQSPKYLFRKEGQNVTLSCEQNLNHDAMYWYRQDPGQGLRLIYYSQIVNDFQKGDIAEGYSVSREKKESFPLTVTSAQKNPTAFYLCASSIQEGGQPQHFGDGTRLSIL.

This clone was seen only once. The chain joins TRBV7-6 to TRBJ1-5; a possible D gene is TRBD1 (6 bases). CDR1 is SGHVS and CDR2 is FNYEAQ in the germline V gene. The ends were cut back, 4 bases at V and 2 bases at J, with 15 bases in the middle. The CDR3 is made up of 16 amino acids. DNA of the CDR3: TGTGCCAGCAGCTCCCGAGGGGGGGCCGGCAATCAGCCCCAGCATTTT. Translated, it gives CASSSRGGAGNQPQHF.

The rearrangement uses TRBV10-3 and TRBJ2-3, with D possibly matching TRBD1 (5 bases). The V gene's germline CDR1 is ENHRY and CDR2 SYGVKD. Trimming pared 7 bases from V and 4 bases from J, leaving 12 bases between. This CDR3 is 13 amino acids long. The CDR3 loop is CAIKGQGPDTQYF. The CDR3 nucleotides read TGTGCCATCAAGGGGCAGGGCCCAGATACGCAGTATTTT.

This clone was observed a single time. The J gene is TRBJ2-1, the V gene TRBV30, with 9 bases that match TRBD2. The germline V gene encodes CDR1 GTSNPN and CDR2 SVGIG (reference sequence). This CDR3 is 16 amino acids long. The trim removed 1 base at V and 1 base at J, leaving 5 bases unmatched. In nucleotides, the CDR3 is TGTGCCTGGAGTGCCGCCCTAGCGGGATCCTACAATGAGCAGTTCTTC. Amino acids: CAWSAALAGSYNEQFF.

V gene TRBV11-2 combines with J gene TRBJ2-1; D gene unclear. Trimming removed 5 bases from V and 10 bases from J, with 12 bases in between. Germline V gene data show CDR1 as SGHAT and CDR2 as FQNNGV. The CDR3 loop spans 12 amino acids. CDR3 sequence reads: CASSADFSEQFF. The CDR3 nucleotides read TGTGCCAGCAGCGCCGACTTCTCGGAGCAGTTCTTC.

DNA of the CDR3: TGTGCCAGTAGTACCTCTAACTATGGCTACACCTTC. This sequence encodes CASSTSNYGYTF. The chain recombines TRBV19 with TRBJ1-2, with unresolved D. Germline values: CDR1 LNHDA, CDR2 SQIVND (reference sequence). This CDR3 region has 12 residues. The ends were cut back, 4 bases at V and 0 bases at J, with 3 bases in the middle.

The V and J genes are TRBV7-9 and TRBJ1-1; tentatively, D is TRBD1 (5 bases). Looked up from germline, CDR1 is SEHNR and CDR2 is FQNEAQ (reference sequence). V was cut by 5 bases and J by 2 bases, with 15 bases left in between. The CDR3 has 15 residues. The chain's CDR3 is CASSARAGHNTEAFF. CDR3 bases: TGTGCCAGCAGCGCCCGAGCGGGGCACAACACTGAAGCTTTCTTT. The full variable domain, its missing parts supplied by reference TRBV7-9 and TRBJ1-1, is DTGVSQNPRHKITKRGQNVTFRCDPISEHNRLYWYRQTLGQGPEFLTYFQNEAQLEKSRLLSDRFSAERPKGSFSTLEIQRTEQGDSAMYLCASSARAGHNTEAFFGQGTRLTVV.

The chain links TRBV7-9 to TRBJ2-2; D perhaps matches TRBD2 (5 bases). Germline assignment: CDR1 SEHNR and CDR2 FQNEAQ (reference sequence). Deletions cut 5 bases from V and 8 bases from J, with 18 bases between. The length of the CDR3 is 15 residues. CDR3 sequence (DNA): TGTGCCAGCAGCCCGCCCCGGACTGTACCGGGGGAGCTGTTTTTT. The encoded protein is CASSPPRTVPGELFF.

There are a few counts of this clone. The chain links TRBV6-4 to TRBJ2-3; tentatively, D is TRBD1 (6 bases). The CDR3 runs 14 residues. Germline CDR1 is MRHNA and CDR2 is SNTAGT. V shed 4 bases and J shed 0 bases, with 8 bases lying between them. The CDR3 is CASSGGQSTDTQYF. The CDR3 nucleotides read TGTGCCAGCAGTGGCGGACAGAGCACAGATACGCAGTATTTT.

The chain uses TRBV27 and TRBJ1-6, with TRBD1 as a possible D gene (5 bases). The germline V and J ends were trimmed by 6 bases and 8 bases, with 14 bases remaining between them. This CDR3 is 14 amino acids long. Germline V CDR1 and CDR2: MNHEY, SMNVEV (reference sequence). The CDR3 DNA reads as TGTGCCAGCAGATCGGGGGGTGGGGATTCACCCCTCCACTTT. Translation gives CASRSGGGDSPLHF.

This chain joins TRBV7-3 and TRBJ2-3; D uncertain. V was clipped by 1 base and J by 1 base, with 9 bases between them. CDR1 and CDR2 (germline): SGHTA, FQGTGA. CDR3 size: 15 residues. The CDR3 here is CASSLIASGTDTQYF. The CDR3 coding sequence is TGTGCCAGCAGCTTAATAGCTTCGGGCACAGATACGCAGTATTTT.

This chain links TRBV2 with TRBJ1-6, with D tentatively TRBD1 (6 bases). Germline values: CDR1 SNHLY, CDR2 FYNNEI. Trimming shortened V by 6 bases and J by 9 bases, and 18 bases separated the two germline ends. The CDR3 runs 15 residues. CDR3 DNA: TGTGCCAGCAGCCCCGGGGGGGGGCAAGGTTCACCCCTCCACTTT. Translation: CASSPGGGQGSPLHF.

This clone was found once. This chain joins TRBV4-3 and TRBJ2-7, with 8 bases that match TRBD2. This CDR3 contains 18 residues. J lost 0 bases, V lost 1 base, and 11 bases had no gene match. Germline assignment: CDR1 LGHNA and CDR2 YSLEER. The CDR3 reads CASSQGWIAGIDSYEQYF. The CDR3, as DNA: TGCGCCAGCAGCCAAGGGTGGATAGCGGGGATCGACTCCTACGAGCAGTACTTC.

The J gene is TRBJ1-2, the V gene TRBV19; 8 bases are a match to TRBD1. V was pared by 5 bases and J by 8 bases, with 7 bases of the junction left unmatched. Looked up from germline, CDR1 is LNHDA and CDR2 is SQIVND (reference sequence). The CDR3 runs to 13 residues. The CDR3 DNA reads TGTGCCAGTAGTCCAAGGACAGGGTCCGGCTACACCTTC. It codes for CASSPRTGSGYTF. The entire variable domain, with the rest obtained from reference TRBV19 and TRBJ1-2, is as follows: DGGITQSPKYLFRKEGQNVTLSCEQNLNHDAMYWYRQDPGQGLRLIYYSQIVNDFQKGDIAEGYSVSREKKESFPLTVTSAQKNPTAFYLCASSPRTGSGYTFGSGTRLTVV.

V and J are TRBV30 and TRBJ1-5; D uncertain. This CDR3 region has 14 residues. The V gene's germline CDR1 is GTSNPN and CDR2 SVGIG (reference sequence). The V and J ends lost 0 bases and 1 base respectively, with 7 bases between them. CDR3 sequence (DNA): TGTGCCTGGAGTGTACTGCAAAGCAATCAGCCCCAGCATTTT. Residues: CAWSVLQSNQPQHF.

V and J are TRBV6-5 and TRBJ2-3; tentative D call: TRBD2 (5 bases). Trimming removed 6 bases at V and 4 bases at J, with 14 bases between. Germline loops: CDR1 MNHEY, CDR2 SVGAGI. This CDR3 contains 14 residues. As DNA, the CDR3 is TGTGCCAGCAGCCCAGCCGGGGAGTCAGATACGCAGTATTTT. Protein sequence: CASSPAGESDTQYF.

This chain's CDR3 is CASTLVQGGGYTF. DNA of the CDR3: TGTGCCAGCACCCTCGTACAGGGAGGGGGCTACACCTTC. This chain links TRBV27 with TRBJ1-2; tentative D call: TRBD1 (6 bases). CDR1 and CDR2 from the germline V gene are MNHEY and SMNVEV (reference sequence). The CDR3 consists of 13 residues. Trimming took 7 bases from V and 8 from J, leaving 17 bases between them.

CDR3 nucleotide sequence: TGCGCCAGTGGGGTCCCGAGGGGGGAGACCCAGTACTTC. It codes for CASGVPRGETQYF. This chain connects TRBV5-1 to TRBJ2-5; the D gene is possibly TRBD1 (6 bases). The CDR3 extends over 13 amino acids. Trimming took off 8 bases at V and 5 bases at J, with 16 bases between the two ends. CDR1 is SGHRS, CDR2 YFSETQ, per germline. The full variable domain, completed using reference TRBV5-1 and TRBJ2-5, is KAGVTQTPRYLIKTRGQQVTLSCSPISGHRSVSWYQQTPGQGLQFLFEYFSETQRNKGNFPGRFSGRQFSNSRSEMNVSTLELGDSALYLCASGVPRGETQYFGPGTRLLVL.

The chain carries TRBV7-9 and TRBJ2-5; 11 bases are shared with TRBD2. After removal of 1 base from V and 1 base from J, the junction contained 2 bases not matched to a gene. The germline V gene encodes CDR1 SEHNR and CDR2 FQNEAQ (reference sequence). The CDR3 sequence is 16 residues long. The CDR3 nucleotides are TGTGCCAGCAGCTTAGTAGCGGGAGGGCCCCAAGAGACCCAGTACTTC. Residues: CASSLVAGGPQETQYF. The whole variable domain, filled in from reference TRBV7-9 and TRBJ2-5, reads DTGVSQNPRHKITKRGQNVTFRCDPISEHNRLYWYRQTLGQGPEFLTYFQNEAQLEKSRLLSDRFSAERPKGSFSTLEIQRTEQGDSAMYLCASSLVAGGPQETQYFGPGTRLLVL.

V is TRBV4-1 and J is TRBJ2-1; TRBD2 aligns across 13 bases. V lost 6 bases and J lost 8; bases outside the gene matches: 10. Germline-derived CDR1 and CDR2 are MGHRA and YSYEKL. The CDR3 is made up of 16 amino acids. The CDR3 is CASSLEGLAGVDEQFF. The CDR3, as DNA: TGCGCCAGCAGTCTTGAAGGACTAGCGGGGGTCGATGAGCAGTTCTTC.